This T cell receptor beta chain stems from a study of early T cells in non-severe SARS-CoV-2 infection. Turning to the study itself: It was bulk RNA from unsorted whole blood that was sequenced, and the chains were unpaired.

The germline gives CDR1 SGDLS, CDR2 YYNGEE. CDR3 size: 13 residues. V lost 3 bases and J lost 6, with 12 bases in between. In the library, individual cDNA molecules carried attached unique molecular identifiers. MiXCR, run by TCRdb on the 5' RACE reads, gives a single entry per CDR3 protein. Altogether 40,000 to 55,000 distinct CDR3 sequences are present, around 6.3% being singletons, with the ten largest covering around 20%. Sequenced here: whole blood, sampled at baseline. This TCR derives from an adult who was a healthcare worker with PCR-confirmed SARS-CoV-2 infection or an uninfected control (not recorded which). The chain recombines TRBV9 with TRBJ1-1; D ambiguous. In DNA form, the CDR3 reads TGTGCCAGCAGCGCCCAGTGGGGATCTGAAGCTTTCTTT. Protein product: CASSAQWGSEAFF.